This T cell receptor beta chain was sequenced in a study of early T cells in non-severe SARS-CoV-2 infection. At the level of the study: The input, bulk RNA from unsorted whole blood, was sequenced, and chains were unpaired.

The V end was cut by 4 bases, the J end by 4 bases, with 8 bases between. The length of the CDR3 is 13 residues. CDR1 is LGHDT, CDR2 YNNKEL, per germline (reference sequence). Whole-study results and caveats: The study's VDJdb matching favored anti-spike CD8 responses and missed private and CD4 specificities.

Note on this clonotype: Its cognate antigen is unknown.

In the library, individual cDNA molecules carried attached unique molecular identifiers. Each CDR3 protein is one row after TCRdb ran MiXCR on the 5' RACE reads. The repertoire has approximately 110,000 distinct CDR3 sequences, under 15% of them found once; the top ten carry 20% to 25%. The chain carries TRBV3-1 and TRBJ2-1; no clear D. This receptor was identified in an adult who was a healthcare worker with PCR-confirmed SARS-CoV-2 infection or an uninfected control (not recorded which). Source material: whole blood. The CDR3 is CASSRPYYNEQFF. The CDR3 DNA reads as TGTGCCAGCAGCCGCCCTTATTACAATGAGCAGTTCTTC.